This T cell receptor beta chain was sequenced for a study of blood T cell repertoires in COVID-19. Across the whole study: Italy, Spain and the United States were the sources of the convalescent and acute COVID-19 samples. Sample material is recorded as cDNA or gDNA derived from T cells, B-cell-depleted T cells, or PBMCs.

In the authors' workflow: Amplifying reference gene primers gave estimates of nucleated cell counts. Sequenced by immunoSEQ multiplex PCR; TCRdb stores in-frame clones only, minus some. Clone size and the V and J calls come from that table; the DNA yielded D and trimming. This table holds more than 95,000 clones, roughly 80% found once. Per the germline V gene, CDR1 is KGHDR and CDR2 is SFDVKD. V lost 6 bases to trimming and J lost 2 bases, with 9 bases between them. CDR3 length: 13 amino acids. Specimen: peripheral blood. The clonotype was recovered from a woman of 80 years or more with acute or convalescent COVID-19. The chain couples TRBV24-1 to TRBJ1-2; D gene uncertain. As DNA, the CDR3 is TGTGCCACCAGTTTTGGCCAGAACTATGGCTACACCTTC. The encoded protein is CATSFGQNYGYTF.